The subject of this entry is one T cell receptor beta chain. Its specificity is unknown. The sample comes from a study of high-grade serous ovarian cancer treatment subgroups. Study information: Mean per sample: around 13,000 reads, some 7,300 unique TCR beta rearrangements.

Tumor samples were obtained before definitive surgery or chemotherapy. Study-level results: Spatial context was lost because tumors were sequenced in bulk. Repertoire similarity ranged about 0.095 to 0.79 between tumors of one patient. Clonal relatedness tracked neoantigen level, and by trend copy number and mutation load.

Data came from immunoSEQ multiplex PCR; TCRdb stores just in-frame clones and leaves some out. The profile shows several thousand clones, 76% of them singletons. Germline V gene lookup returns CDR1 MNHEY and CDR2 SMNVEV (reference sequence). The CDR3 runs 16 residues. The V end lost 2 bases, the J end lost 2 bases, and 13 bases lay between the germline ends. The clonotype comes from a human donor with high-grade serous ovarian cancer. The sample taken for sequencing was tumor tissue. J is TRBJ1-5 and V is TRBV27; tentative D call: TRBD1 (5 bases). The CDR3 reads CASSLGGKVGNQPQHF. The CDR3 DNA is TGTGCCAGCAGTTTAGGGGGGAAAGTGGGCAATCAGCCCCAGCATTTT.